This is a list of T cell receptor beta chains from one sample in a study of OX40 agonist ivuxolimab in advanced cancers. Here immunoSEQ multiplex PCR was the method, and the copy in TCRdb shows in-frame clones only, minus some. Among approximately 70,000 clones, around nine tenths were seen once, and the ten largest hold over 0.25%. Specimen: CD4+ or CD8+ T cells sorted from blood, collected in a trial of the OX40 agonist ivuxolimab. The receptor set was obtained from an adult with an advanced solid tumor such as melanoma, head and neck, liver or kidney cancer. Each CDR3 is given with its conserved first and last residue. Fields, in order: D gene, V gene, J gene, clone size, CDR3 protein, CDR3 DNA. D genes are given only for firm matches. Expanded clones are given a class, and other clones once, few, many or no size at all.

-	TRBV11-2	TRBJ2-7	-	CASSQLENSYEQYF	TGTGCCAGCAGTCAATTAGAGAACTCCTACGAGCAGTACTTC
-	TRBV18	TRBJ1-5	-	CASSPLGDSNQPQHF	TGTGCCAGCTCACCACTGGGCGATAGCAATCAGCCCCAGCATTTT
-	TRBV7-2	TRBJ1-1	-	CASSKRDSEAFF	TGTGCCAGCAGCAAACGGGACTCAGAAGCTTTCTTT
-	TRBV5-1	TRBJ1-1	-	CASSLTGPNTEAFF	TGCGCCAGCAGCTTAACAGGCCCGAACACTGAAGCTTTCTTT
-	TRBV6-6	TRBJ2-3	-	CASSPSLVADTQYF	TGTGCCAGCAGTCCGAGCCTCGTCGCAGATACGCAGTATTTT
-	TRBV27	TRBJ2-3	once	CASLRGSTDTQYF	TGTGCCTCACTACGGGGGTCCACAGATACGCAGTATTTT
TRBD1	TRBV5-1	TRBJ2-3	-	CASSPGQGLSDTQYF	TGCGCCAGCAGCCCCGGACAGGGCCTCTCAGATACGCAGTATTTT
TRBD2	TRBV5-1	TRBJ2-1	-	CASSSQPWTSGYNEQFF	TGCGCCAGCAGCTCGCAACCTTGGACTAGCGGATACAATGAGCAGTTCTTC
-	TRBV7-9	TRBJ1-2	-	CASRSFEGGLGYTF	TGTGCCAGCAGGTCGTTTGAGGGAGGGCTTGGCTACACCTTC
-	TRBV21-1	TRBJ1-1	-	CASSKGGGSPALNTEAFF	TGTGCCAGCAGCAAAGGGGGAGGGTCACCGGCGTTAAACACTGAAGCTTTCTTT
-	TRBV18	TRBJ1-5	-	CASSPGGHLSNQPQHF	TGTGCCAGCTCACCAGGGGGGCACCTCAGCAATCAGCCCCAGCATTTT
-	TRBV18	TRBJ2-6	-	CASRTASGANVLTF	TGTGCCAGCCGGACAGCGTCTGGGGCCAACGTCCTGACTTTC
-	TRBV6-5	TRBJ1-1	-	CASSYFNGAEAFF	TGTGCCAGCAGTTACTTTAACGGCGCTGAAGCTTTCTTT
TRBD1	TRBV10-3	TRBJ2-2	-	CAISESDRGGTGELFF	TGTGCCATCAGTGAGTCCGACAGGGGAGGAACCGGGGAGCTGTTTTTT
TRBD1	TRBV18	TRBJ1-4	-	CASSQTGQGSNEKLFF	TGTGCCAGCTCACAGACTGGACAGGGCAGTAATGAAAAACTGTTTTTT
-	TRBV5-6	TRBJ1-2	-	CASSRLTGIAYGYTF	TGTGCCAGCAGCAGATTGACAGGTATAGCCTATGGCTACACCTTC
TRBD1	TRBV5-1	TRBJ1-2	-	CASSHATTTGGARYGYTF	TGCGCCAGCAGCCACGCGACCACTACAGGGGGCGCTAGGTATGGCTACACCTTC
TRBD1	TRBV10-1	TRBJ1-2	-	CASSPGQGWRGYTF	TGCGCCAGCAGCCCGGGACAGGGCTGGCGGGGCTACACCTTC
-	TRBV27	TRBJ2-7	-	CASSLSISSYEQYF	TGTGCCAGCAGTTTATCGATTAGTTCCTACGAGCAGTACTTC
-	TRBV29-1	TRBJ2-1	-	CSVTVGTSGYEQFF	TGCAGCGTTACCGTCGGAACGTCGGGGTATGAGCAGTTCTTC
TRBD2	TRBV28	TRBJ2-1	-	CASKGLAGALGEQFF	TGTGCCAGCAAAGGACTAGCGGGAGCCCTAGGGGAGCAGTTCTTC
-	TRBV4-1	TRBJ1-2	-	CASSQEFVGASYGYTF	TGCGCCAGCAGCCAAGAATTCGTGGGGGCGTCCTATGGCTACACCTTC
-	TRBV18	TRBJ1-4	-	CASSPPATNEKLFF	TGTGCCAGCTCACCACCGGCAACTAATGAAAAACTGTTTTTT
TRBD1	TRBV7-8	TRBJ2-5	-	CASSIPDRVYMETQYF	TGTGCCAGCAGCATCCCCGACAGGGTCTATATGGAGACCCAGTACTTC
-	TRBV20-1	TRBJ2-5	-	CSAVQETQYF	TGCAGTGCCGTCCAAGAGACCCAGTACTTC
-	TRBV7-9	TRBJ1-1	-	CASSEQAALPLNTEAFF	TGTGCCAGCAGCGAACAGGCAGCCTTACCCTTGAACACTGAAGCTTTCTTT
-	TRBV15	TRBJ2-3	once	CATSRTSGRAGDTQYF	TGTGCCACCAGCAGGACCTCCGGCAGGGCCGGGGATACGCAGTATTTT
TRBD1	TRBV10-3	TRBJ2-3	-	CAITPGGRTQYF	TGTGCCATCACGCCAGGGGGCAGGACGCAGTATTTT
-	TRBV5-4	TRBJ2-7	-	CASSLGGPSYEQYF	TGTGCCAGCAGCTTGGGCGGGCCCTCCTACGAGCAGTACTTC
-	TRBV7-9	TRBJ2-1	-	CASSFPPGQLLSYNEQFF	TGTGCCAGCAGCTTCCCCCCAGGACAGTTACTCTCCTACAATGAGCAGTTCTTC
-	TRBV28	TRBJ1-1	-	CASSLTFVAFF	TGTGCCAGCAGTTTAACGTTTGTAGCTTTCTTT
TRBD1	TRBV10-3	TRBJ2-5	once	CAIAGTAQETQYF	TGTGCCATCGCAGGGACAGCCCAAGAGACCCAGTACTTC
-	TRBV9	TRBJ2-7	-	CASSVGEWSYEQYF	TGTGCCAGCAGCGTAGGAGAGTGGAGCTACGAGCAGTACTTC
TRBD1	TRBV6-6	TRBJ2-1	-	CASRGTGYNEQFF	TGTGCCAGCAGAGGGACAGGGTACAATGAGCAGTTCTTC
-	TRBV28	TRBJ2-4	-	CASSHHWLAKNIQYF	TGTGCCAGCAGCCATCACTGGCTAGCCAAAAACATTCAGTACTTC
-	TRBV4-3	TRBJ1-1	few	CASSQDAGHTEAFF	TGCGCCAGCAGCCAAGACGCAGGGCACACTGAAGCTTTCTTT
-	TRBV18	TRBJ2-2	-	CASSPVGTFYTGELFF	TGTGCCAGCTCACCGGTCGGGACTTTCTACACCGGGGAGCTGTTTTTT
TRBD2	TRBV11-3	TRBJ2-1	-	CASSRLAGHNEQFF	TGTGCCAGCAGCCGACTAGCGGGACACAATGAGCAGTTCTTC
-	TRBV6-5	TRBJ2-5	-	CASSYSERRETQYF	TGTGCCAGCAGTTACTCGGAGCGACGAGAGACCCAGTACTTC
-	TRBV7-6	TRBJ2-5	-	CASSLFEGGETQYF	TGTGCCAGCAGCTTATTTGAGGGAGGAGAGACCCAGTACTTC
TRBD1	TRBV6-5	TRBJ1-5	-	CASRQGAHQPQHF	TGTGCCAGCCGACAGGGGGCACATCAGCCCCAGCATTTT
TRBD1	TRBV11-3	TRBJ2-5	-	CASSFSDRAGGETQYF	TGTGCCAGCAGCTTCTCGGACAGGGCCGGGGGAGAGACCCAGTACTTC
-	TRBV27	TRBJ1-2	-	CASSFRGGHGYTF	TGTGCCAGCAGTTTCCGAGGTGGCCATGGCTACACCTTC
-	TRBV29-1	TRBJ2-3	-	CSVGSDTQYF	TGCAGCGTTGGATCAGATACGCAGTATTTT